A selection of T cell receptor beta chains follows, all from one sample in a study of shared clonotypes between healthy human individuals. Here immunoSEQ multiplex PCR was the method, and the copy in TCRdb shows in-frame clones only, minus some. The data hold 1,400,000 or so clones, with approximately 98.5% observed a single time. Sequenced: naive CD4+ T cells sorted from blood. The source of these receptors is a young man in good health. Each CDR3 is given with its conserved first and last residue. D genes are given only for firm matches. The listing skips clone size in some rows; elsewhere it reads once, few, many or a size class.

CDR3 protein	CDR3 DNA	CDR3 length	D gene	clone size	V gene	J gene
CASSTPQGAAYEQYF	TGCGCCAGCAGTACACCTCAGGGGGCGGCCTACGAGCAGTACTTC	15	TRBD1	-	TRBV5-1	TRBJ2-7
CASSPWGQGAGQPQHF	TGTGCCAGCAGCCCTTGGGGACAGGGGGCTGGTCAGCCCCAGCATTTT	16	TRBD1	-	TRBV7-9	TRBJ1-5
CASSVSGSGDTQYF	TGTGCCAGCAGTGTTAGCGGGAGTGGAGATACGCAGTATTTT	14	TRBD2	-	TRBV25-1	TRBJ2-3
CASSVGPGLAINEQFF	TGTGCCAGCAGCGTAGGGCCGGGACTAGCAATAAATGAGCAGTTCTTC	16	TRBD2	-	TRBV9	TRBJ2-1
CASSLAATSGTSSYEQYF	TGTGCCAGCAGCTTGGCCGCGACTAGCGGGACGAGCTCCTACGAGCAGTACTTC	18	TRBD2	-	TRBV5-6	TRBJ2-7
CASSLLVGGGDQPQHF	TGTGCCAGCAGTTTATTGGTGGGGGGCGGCGATCAGCCCCAGCATTTT	16	-	-	TRBV28	TRBJ1-5
CASSLKDRGINYGYTF	TGTGCCAGCTCACTAAAAGACAGGGGGATAAACTATGGCTACACCTTC	16	TRBD1	-	TRBV18	TRBJ1-2
CASRETVTLGYTF	TGTGCCAGCAGGGAGACAGTAACCCTTGGCTACACCTTC	13	-	-	TRBV5-4	TRBJ1-2
CASSLILGATNEKLFF	TGCGCCAGCAGCTTGATATTGGGGGCAACTAATGAAAAACTGTTTTTT	16	-	-	TRBV5-1	TRBJ1-4
CAWRGQGGEQYF	TGTGCCTGGAGGGGCCAGGGTGGCGAGCAGTACTTC	12	-	-	TRBV30	TRBJ2-7
CASSSHGAYEQYF	TGTGCCAGCAGTTCCCACGGGGCCTACGAGCAGTACTTC	13	-	-	TRBV27	TRBJ2-7
CASSLRTGEKNIQYF	TGCGCCAGCAGCTTGAGGACAGGGGAGAAAAACATTCAGTACTTC	15	TRBD1	-	TRBV5-1	TRBJ2-4
CASSSRTSGIGTDTQYF	TGTGCCAGCTCATCTCGGACTAGCGGGATTGGCACAGATACGCAGTATTTT	17	TRBD2	-	TRBV18	TRBJ2-3
CASSAPGQGGYEQYF	TGCGCCAGCAGCGCCCCGGGACAGGGAGGCTACGAGCAGTACTTC	15	TRBD1	-	TRBV5-1	TRBJ2-7
CASSLSPRETQYF	TGTGCCAGCAGCTTATCACCGCGCGAGACCCAGTACTTC	13	-	-	TRBV7-2	TRBJ2-5
CASRIFTSDLTDTQYF	TGTGCCAGCAGGATATTTACTTCGGATCTCACAGATACGCAGTATTTT	16	-	-	TRBV27	TRBJ2-3
CASSPQGPIEQFF	TGTGCCAGCAGCCCACAGGGGCCCATTGAGCAGTTCTTC	13	TRBD1	-	TRBV7-2	TRBJ2-1
CASSPAGDDPSSNQPQHF	TGTGCCAGCAGCCCAGCAGGGGATGACCCGTCAAGCAATCAGCCCCAGCATTTT	18	-	-	TRBV7-9	TRBJ1-5
CASSSGTVTYEQYF	TGTGCCAGTAGCTCCGGGACCGTAACCTACGAGCAGTACTTC	14	-	-	TRBV19	TRBJ2-7
CASSLKAGGSNTGELFF	TGCGCCAGCAGCTTAAAAGCGGGAGGGAGTAACACCGGGGAGCTGTTTTTT	17	TRBD2	-	TRBV5-1	TRBJ2-2
CAGKRSPFYGYTF	TGTGCCGGAAAGCGGTCTCCCTTCTATGGCTACACCTTC	13	-	-	TRBV6-1	TRBJ1-2
CASSLRGGPRETQYF	TGTGCCAGCAGTTTACGGGGAGGTCCACGGGAGACCCAGTACTTC	15	-	-	TRBV27	TRBJ2-5
CASGGTGTSGGYTF	TGTGCCAGCGGGGGGACAGGGACGTCTGGTGGCTACACCTTC	14	TRBD1	-	TRBV28	TRBJ1-2
CASSVLAGDPHTQYF	TGCGCCAGCAGTGTGTTAGCGGGAGACCCCCATACGCAGTATTTT	15	TRBD2	-	TRBV10-1	TRBJ2-3
CASSFSANEQYF	TGCGCCAGCAGCTTTAGCGCCAACGAGCAGTACTTC	12	-	-	TRBV5-1	TRBJ2-7
CASSILGGWGGGYTF	TGTGCCAGCAGCATCTTAGGGGGCTGGGGCGGTGGCTACACCTTC	15	TRBD1	-	TRBV28	TRBJ1-2
CASSLVGTATNEKLFF	TGTGCCAGCAGCTTGGTAGGGACAGCAACTAATGAAAAACTGTTTTTT	16	TRBD1	-	TRBV5-6	TRBJ1-4
CASSLGQPNTGELFF	TGTGCCAGCAGCTTGGGACAGCCAAACACCGGGGAGCTGTTTTTT	15	-	-	TRBV5-5	TRBJ2-2
CASSDPGTKAKETQYF	TGCGCCAGCAGCGATCCCGGGACTAAGGCTAAAGAGACCCAGTACTTC	16	TRBD2	once	TRBV5-1	TRBJ2-5
CASSSSPGETQYF	TGTGCCAGCAGCTCCTCACCTGGGGAGACCCAGTACTTC	13	-	-	TRBV5-4	TRBJ2-5
CASSEADRGNQPQHF	TGTGCCAGCAGTGAAGCAGACAGGGGCAATCAGCCCCAGCATTTT	15	TRBD1	-	TRBV6-1	TRBJ1-5
CVGGRDGEQFF	TGTGTAGGCGGGCGGGATGGTGAGCAGTTCTTC	11	-	-	TRBV28	TRBJ2-1
CASSLAYRGATNEKLFF	TGTGCCAGCAGCTTAGCTTACAGGGGAGCAACTAATGAAAAACTGTTTTTT	17	TRBD1	-	TRBV7-2	TRBJ1-4
CAWRTGPYEQYF	TGTGCCTGGCGAACAGGGCCCTACGAGCAGTACTTC	12	-	-	TRBV30	TRBJ2-7
CSVEVGGEFTDTQYF	TGCAGCGTTGAAGTTGGAGGGGAGTTCACAGATACGCAGTATTTT	15	-	-	TRBV29-1	TRBJ2-3
CASSSGTGFGNTIYF	TGTGCCAGCAGTTCCGGGACAGGGTTTGGAAACACCATATATTTT	15	TRBD1	-	TRBV28	TRBJ1-3
CASSDSSAGSDTQYF	TGTGCCAGCAGTGACTCATCGGCGGGCTCAGATACGCAGTATTTT	15	-	-	TRBV6-4	TRBJ2-3
CASSLAWDKQPQHF	TGTGCCAGCAGCTTAGCATGGGACAAACAGCCCCAGCATTTT	14	-	-	TRBV7-2	TRBJ1-5
CASSLVALSYNEQFF	TGTGCCAGCAGCTTGGTGGCACTCTCCTACAATGAGCAGTTCTTC	15	-	-	TRBV5-6	TRBJ2-1
CASSFGLAYYEQYF	TGTGCCAGCAGCTTTGGGCTAGCGTACTACGAGCAGTACTTC	14	-	once	TRBV7-2	TRBJ2-7
CASSKVDNEQFF	TGTGCCAGCAGCAAAGTTGACAATGAGCAGTTCTTC	12	-	-	TRBV21-1	TRBJ2-1
CASSIPPRPQHF	TGTGCCAGTAGTATCCCTCCAAGGCCCCAGCATTTT	12	-	once	TRBV19	TRBJ1-5
CASIRWGRVTEAFF	TGTGCCAGCATTAGGTGGGGCCGGGTCACTGAAGCTTTCTTT	14	-	-	TRBV27	TRBJ1-1
CASSEELGLQGWDREQYF	TGTGCCAGCAGTGAAGAACTAGGCCTACAAGGGTGGGATCGCGAGCAGTACTTC	18	-	-	TRBV6-1	TRBJ2-7
CASSLGLAGNYNEQFF	TGTGCCAGCAGCTTGGGACTAGCGGGTAACTACAATGAGCAGTTCTTC	16	TRBD2	-	TRBV5-6	TRBJ2-1
CASSLFAAGNGYTF	TGTGCCAGCAGTTTATTTGCGGCAGGGAATGGCTACACCTTC	14	-	-	TRBV28	TRBJ1-2
CASSFRPANTGELFF	TGTGCCAGCAGCTTCAGACCAGCGAACACCGGGGAGCTGTTTTTT	15	-	once	TRBV21-1	TRBJ2-2
CASSPAGPYGYTF	TGTGCCAGCAGCCCGGCCGGGCCCTATGGCTACACCTTC	13	-	-	TRBV7-9	TRBJ1-2
CASSIKLAGVGEQFF	TGTGCCAGTAGTATTAAACTAGCGGGGGTCGGTGAGCAGTTCTTC	15	TRBD2	-	TRBV19	TRBJ2-1
CASSPMTSGITGELFF	TGTGCCAGCTCACCCATGACTAGCGGGATCACCGGGGAGCTGTTTTTT	16	TRBD2	-	TRBV18	TRBJ2-2
CASSVEPSGTKRQDEQYF	TGTGCCAGCAGCGTAGAACCTTCCGGGACTAAACGGCAGGACGAGCAGTACTTC	18	TRBD2	-	TRBV9	TRBJ2-7
CASSLTPEGQGPGNTIYF	TGTGCCAGCAGCTTAACCCCGGAAGGACAGGGGCCTGGAAACACCATATATTTT	18	TRBD1	-	TRBV11-2	TRBJ1-3
CASSPRLPQETQYF	TGTGCCAGCAGCCCTAGACTACCTCAAGAGACCCAGTACTTC	14	-	-	TRBV11-1	TRBJ2-5